This is a list of T cell receptor beta chains from one sample in a study of T-cell memory formation after mild COVID-19. TCRdb analysed the 5' RACE reads with MiXCR anew, one entry per CDR3 protein. This repertoire shows around 300,000 distinct CDR3 sequences, roughly an eighth found once; its top ten account for approximately 22%. Specimen: PBMCs or a T cell subset sorted from them (not recorded which). The source of these receptors is a man aged 18 to 30 who had mild COVID-19 (a few samples of this study predate the infection). Cell type and time point are not known. The CDR3 runs from the conserved cysteine through the conserved F or W. A D gene is named only where the DNA matches it firmly. Clone size is given for some rows only: seen once, a few or many times, or a class if the clone is expanded.

CDR3: CASSLTGNSNEKFF
DNA: TGCGCCAGCAGCTTGACAGGGAACTCCAATGAGAAGTTCTTC
D: NA
J: TRBJ2-1
V: TRBV5-1
size: NA

CDR3: CASSSSFRRATNEKLFF
DNA: TGTGCCAGCAGCTCCTCCTTTAGACGGGCAACTAATGAAAAACTGTTTTTT
D: NA
J: TRBJ1-4
V: TRBV7-2
size: few

CDR3: CASSLVDGSTDTQYF
DNA: TGTGCCAGCAGCTTAGTGGACGGGAGCACAGATACGCAGTATTTT
D: NA
J: TRBJ2-3
V: TRBV7-2
size: few

CDR3: CASSQFIRTGKDGYTF
DNA: TGTGCCAGCAGCCAGTTCATCCGGACAGGGAAGGATGGCTACACCTTC
D: TRBD1
J: TRBJ1-2
V: TRBV3-1
size: NA

CDR3: CASSSWTGEETQYF
DNA: TGTGCCAGCAGCTCATGGACAGGAGAAGAGACCCAGTACTTC
D: TRBD1
J: TRBJ2-5
V: TRBV7-9
size: many

CDR3: CASSRGWPDNQPQHF
DNA: TGCGCCAGCAGCCGTGGATGGCCCGACAATCAGCCCCAGCATTTT
D: NA
J: TRBJ1-5
V: TRBV4-1
size: NA

CDR3: CASGRFQETQYF
DNA: TGTGCCAGCGGACGATTCCAAGAGACCCAGTACTTC
D: NA
J: TRBJ2-5
V: TRBV7-2
size: few

CDR3: CSAELTSGADTQYF
DNA: TGCAGTGCCGAACTGACTAGCGGGGCAGATACGCAGTATTTT
D: TRBD2
J: TRBJ2-3
V: TRBV20-1
size: once

CDR3: CASSIEGTGRTEAFF
DNA: TGTGCCAGCAGCATCGAGGGGACAGGGAGAACTGAAGCTTTCTTT
D: TRBD1
J: TRBJ1-1
V: TRBV11-2
size: few

CDR3: CASSNQGYTIYF
DNA: TGTGCCAGCAGCAACCAGGGGTACACCATATATTTT
D: NA
J: TRBJ1-3
V: TRBV7-9
size: NA

CDR3: CSASAPGKETQYF
DNA: TGCAGTGCTAGTGCGCCCGGGAAAGAGACCCAGTACTTC
D: NA
J: TRBJ2-5
V: TRBV20-1
size: many

CDR3: CASSLLRRGLRGAAKNIQYF
DNA: TGTGCCAGCAGTCTTTTACGTCGGGGGCTGAGAGGGGCCGCCAAAAACATTCAGTACTTC
D: NA
J: TRBJ2-4
V: TRBV7-2
size: NA

CDR3: CASSPSLGVAGAYEQYF
DNA: TGTGCCAGCAGCCCGAGCCTTGGGGTAGCGGGGGCATACGAGCAGTACTTC
D: TRBD2
J: TRBJ2-7
V: TRBV7-2
size: once

CDR3: CASSLGGTSGSNEQFF
DNA: TGCGCCAGCAGCTTGGGGGGGACTAGCGGGAGTAATGAGCAGTTCTTC
D: TRBD2
J: TRBJ2-1
V: TRBV5-1
size: NA

CDR3: CASSSTWGGYTGELFF
DNA: TGTGCCAGCAGTTCCACCTGGGGAGGTTACACCGGGGAGCTGTTTTTT
D: NA
J: TRBJ2-2
V: TRBV12-3/TRBV12-4
size: few

CDR3: CATSDPAGQDALSSYNEQFF
DNA: TGTGCCACCAGTGATCCTGCGGGACAGGATGCCCTGAGCTCCTACAATGAGCAGTTCTTC
D: TRBD1
J: TRBJ2-1
V: TRBV24-1
size: NA

CDR3: CASSLGAGFGYTF
DNA: TGCGCCAGCAGCTTGGGTGCCGGGTTTGGCTACACCTTC
D: NA
J: TRBJ1-2
V: TRBV5-1
size: NA

CDR3: CASSPDRLNTGELFF
DNA: TGTGCCAGCAGCCCGGACAGGCTGAACACCGGGGAGCTGTTTTTT
D: TRBD1
J: TRBJ2-2
V: TRBV11-1
size: few

CDR3: CASSQAAAGGREETQYF
DNA: TGCGCCAGCAGCCAAGCAGCTGCTGGGGGGCGGGAGGAGACCCAGTACTTC
D: NA
J: TRBJ2-5
V: TRBV4-1
size: few

CDR3: CASSPEGRTTEAFF
DNA: TGTGCCAGCAGCCCAGAAGGTCGAACGACTGAAGCTTTCTTT
D: NA
J: TRBJ1-1
V: TRBV9
size: few